The 22 T cell receptor beta chains listed next were all sequenced from one sample in a study of blood T cell repertoires in COVID-19. The method was immunoSEQ multiplex PCR; TCRdb's version includes in-frame clones alone and lacks a portion of them. The sample lists some 170,000 clones, about 90% occurring once. Source material: PBMCs or T cells enriched from blood (not recorded which). The receptors shown here come from a human donor with acute COVID-19. The donor label of this sample is uncertain.

The chain recombines TRBV9 with TRBJ2-7; D might be TRBD1 (6 bases). V was shortened by 0 bases and J by 5 bases, with 15 bases between the two germline ends. CDR1 and CDR2 from the germline V gene are SGDLS and YYNGEE. The CDR3 has 15 amino acids. The CDR3 loop reads CASSVATGSYHEQYF. CDR3 nucleotide sequence: TGTGCCAGCAGCGTAGCTACAGGGTCATACCACGAGCAGTACTTC.

The rearrangement links TRBV3-1 (or the pseudogene TRBV3-2) to TRBJ2-3, with 10 bases that match TRBD2. The germline V gene has CDR1 LGHDT and CDR2 YNNKEL (reference sequence). This CDR3 is built from 17 residues. Losses at the gene ends were 3 bases for V and 0 bases for J; bases not matched to a gene: 6. The CDR3 here is CASSHGPTSGSTDTQYF. CDR3 in DNA: TGTGCCAGCAGCCACGGACCGACTAGCGGGAGCACAGATACGCAGTATTTT.

This chain connects TRBV27 to TRBJ2-7; 7 bases align to TRBD2. In germline, CDR1 is MNHEY, CDR2 SMNVEV (reference sequence). Trimming cost V 6 bases and J 0 bases; bases outside gene matches: 8. This CDR3 is built from 15 residues. The CDR3 DNA is TGTGCCAGCAGCTCGAGCGGGGAAAGCTCCTACGAGCAGTACTTC. As protein: CASSSSGESSYEQYF.

V gene TRBV7-9 combines with J gene TRBJ1-1; 10 bases map to TRBD1. Germline CDR1 and CDR2: SEHNR and FQNEAQ (reference sequence). This CDR3 contains 16 residues. The V and J ends lost 5 bases and 2 bases, in that order; junction bases with no gene match: 8. CDR3 in amino acids: CASSLDRGPGNTEAFF. CDR3 nucleotides: TGTGCCAGCAGCCTAGACAGGGGGCCGGGAAACACTGAAGCTTTCTTT.

This sequence joins TRBV9 and TRBJ2-7; no definite D call. With 3 bases removed from V and 2 bases from J, the gap between germline ends came to 9 bases. CDR1 is SGDLS and CDR2 is YYNGEE in the germline V gene. CDR3 length: 13 amino acids. CDR3 in DNA: TGTGCCAGCAGCGAAGCAGACACCTACGAGCAGTACTTC. It specifies CASSEADTYEQYF.

V usage is TRBV6-5 and J usage is TRBJ2-7; tentatively, D is TRBD1 or TRBD2 (6 bases each). This CDR3 is built from 15 residues. Trimming removed 4 bases at V and 4 bases at J, with 17 bases between. The V gene's germline CDR1 is MNHEY and CDR2 SVGAGI. CDR3 DNA sequence: TGTGCCAGCAGTTTCTCGGGGGTCCAGGGGTACGAGCAGTACTTC. It translates to CASSFSGVQGYEQYF.

CDR3 sequence reads: CSFRGEIAEAFF. In DNA, the CDR3 is TGCAGCTTCAGGGGCGAGATCGCTGAAGCTTTCTTT. The chain recombines TRBV29-1 with TRBJ1-1, with D possibly matching TRBD1 (6 bases). CDR1 is SQVTM and CDR2 is ANQGSEA in the germline V gene. The V and J ends lost 8 bases and 6 bases respectively, with 16 bases between them. This CDR3 contains 12 residues.

The V gene is TRBV19, the J gene TRBJ1-1; TRBD1 might be the D (5 bases). V was trimmed by 9 bases and J by 5 bases, leaving 16 bases between them. There are 13 residues in the CDR3. Germline assignment: CDR1 LNHDA and CDR2 SQIVND (reference sequence). For the CDR3, the DNA is TGTGCCAGCAATGCAGGGTTTGGAACTGAAGCTTTCTTT. Its translation: CASNAGFGTEAFF.

CDR3 sequence: CASSQSTGSRNTEAFF. CDR3 nucleotide sequence: TGCGCCAGCAGTCAATCGACAGGGTCCAGGAACACTGAAGCTTTCTTT. This chain connects TRBV23-1 to TRBJ1-1, with 7 bases identical to TRBD1. TRBV23-1 is an ORF, and what it does is uncertain. The CDR3 extends over 16 amino acids. J was trimmed by 1 base and V by 0 bases; bases with no gene match: 5.

The rearrangement joins TRBV9 to TRBJ1-4; D perhaps matches TRBD1 (5 bases). Trimming took 2 bases from V and 4 from J, leaving 15 bases between them. The CDR3 is 16 amino acids. Germline CDR1 is SGDLS and CDR2 is YYNGEE. Here the CDR3 DNA reads TGTGCCAGCAGCGTTGCCGACAGCGGGTATAATGAAAAACTGTTTTTT. Protein: CASSVADSGYNEKLFF.

This clone has just one count. The genes are TRBV5-1 and TRBJ2-4, with a tentative D call TRBD2 (6 bases). The CDR3 is 16 residues long. Germline-derived CDR1 and CDR2 are SGHRS and YFSETQ. Trimming stripped 2 bases from V and 0 bases from J, with 12 bases between. For the CDR3, the DNA is TGCGCCAGCAGCTTTCATGGGGGACTAGCCAAAAACATTCAGTACTTC. It yields the protein CASSFHGGLAKNIQYF.

This clone showed up just once. The chain carries TRBV18 and TRBJ2-5; D is perhaps TRBD2 (5 bases). The CDR3 loop spans 12 amino acids. CDR1 is KGHSH and CDR2 is LQKENI in the germline V gene. Between the trimmed V and J ends, which lost 2 bases and 5 bases, there was a span of 6 bases. The CDR3 region is CASSPAGETQYF. The CDR3 DNA reads TGTGCCAGCTCACCAGCGGGCGAGACCCAGTACTTC.

This clone was detected a few times. The sample has other DNA sequences that encode this CDR3 too. This chain connects TRBV30 to TRBJ2-7; possibly TRBD1 for D (6 bases). CDR3 length equals 12 residues. Trimming removed 2 bases at V and 4 bases at J, with 9 bases between. Germline CDR1 reads GTSNPN; CDR2 reads SVGIG (reference sequence). CDR3 residues: CAWSTRGYEQYF. CDR3 coding DNA: TGTGCCTGGAGTACCAGGGGATACGAGCAGTACTTC.

The chain employs TRBV7-2 and TRBJ1-2; a possible D gene is TRBD1 (5 bases). V lost 3 bases and J 0 bases, leaving 8 bases between the germline ends. This CDR3 contains 14 residues. Germline V gives CDR1 SGHTA, CDR2 FQGNSA. DNA for the CDR3: TGTGCCAGCAGCTTTGACAGCCCTAACTATGGCTACACCTTC. Its translation: CASSFDSPNYGYTF.

In DNA form, the CDR3 reads TGTGCCAGCAGCTTAGGTACGTGGACAGGGAACACTGAAGCTTTCTTT. It codes for CASSLGTWTGNTEAFF. The chain couples TRBV11-2 to TRBJ1-1; TRBD1 agrees at 7 bases. The CDR3 totals 16 residues. The germline V gene encodes CDR1 SGHAT and CDR2 FQNNGV. V was clipped by 1 base and J by 1 base; unmatched bases: 6.

The V gene is TRBV5-4, the J gene TRBJ1-2; D may be TRBD1 (6 bases). CDR3 length equals 14 residues. Trimming took off 0 bases at V and 2 bases at J, with 8 bases between the two ends. Germline loops: CDR1 SGHNT, CDR2 YYREEE (reference sequence). The CDR3 region has the DNA TGTGCCAGCAGCTTGGCAGGGGCGAACTATGGCTACACCTTC. Translated: CASSLAGANYGYTF. The full variable domain, in which reference TRBV5-4 and TRBJ1-2 provide the parts outside the CDR3, is ETGVTQSPTHLIKTRGQQVTLRCSSQSGHNTVSWYQQALGQGPQFIFQYYREEENGRGNFPPRFSGLQFPNYSSELNVNALELDDSALYLCASSLAGANYGYTFGSGTRLTVV.

The genes are TRBV19 and TRBJ1-1, with D perhaps matching TRBD1 (5 bases). Trimming stripped 6 bases from V and 10 bases from J, with 12 bases between. Germline values: CDR1 LNHDA, CDR2 SQIVND (reference sequence). The CDR3 has 11 amino acids. CDR3 nucleotides: TGTGCCAGTAGGACCCCGGGGGTAGCTTTCTTT. Amino acid sequence: CASRTPGVAFF.

The chain uses TRBV3-1 (or the pseudogene TRBV3-2) and TRBJ1-2; 7 bases match TRBD1. CDR1 is LGHDT and CDR2 is YNNKEL in the germline V gene (reference sequence). This CDR3 comprises 14 residues. Trimming at V came to 1 base and at J to 6 bases, leaving 5 bases not matched to a gene. The CDR3 loop reads CASSQGWTGDGYTF. As DNA, the CDR3 is TGTGCCAGCAGCCAAGGGTGGACAGGCGATGGCTACACCTTC.

The CDR3 DNA is TGTGCCAGCAGCCTATTTCCGGGACAGGGGGGCACCGGGGAGCTGTTTTTT. It codes for CASSLFPGQGGTGELFF. The chain uses TRBV27 and TRBJ2-2, with 11 bases matching TRBD1. This CDR3 has 17 residues. V lost 6 bases to trimming and J lost 4 bases; unmatched junction nucleotides: 10. Germline CDR1 reads MNHEY; CDR2 reads SMNVEV (reference sequence).

This rearrangement joins TRBV7-2 to TRBJ1-2, with a weak D call TRBD1 (6 bases). The CDR3 consists of 16 residues. Germline assignment: CDR1 SGHTA and CDR2 FQGNSA. Trimming took off 5 bases at V and 0 bases at J, with 16 bases between the two ends. CDR3 sequence: CASSPRQVRANYGYTF. Here the CDR3 DNA reads TGTGCCAGCAGCCCCCGACAGGTCCGAGCTAACTATGGCTACACCTTC.

CDR3 in amino acids: CASRWDRYDEKLFF. The CDR3 nucleotides read TGCGCCAGCAGGTGGGACAGATACGACGAAAAACTGTTTTTT. The chain carries TRBV4-1 and TRBJ1-4, with TRBD1 matching 7 bases. V shed 6 bases, J shed 8 bases, and the junction held 9 bases outside the gene matches. This CDR3 is 14 amino acids long. Germline V gives CDR1 MGHRA, CDR2 YSYEKL.

The chain has TRBV29-1 and TRBJ1-1; unclear D gene. The CDR3 has 13 amino acids. V was pared by 7 bases and J by 0 bases, with 12 bases between. Germline loops: CDR1 SQVTM, CDR2 ANQGSEA. The CDR3 loop reads CSGKTGMNTEAFF. Here the CDR3 DNA reads TGCAGCGGGAAGACGGGGATGAACACTGAAGCTTTCTTT.